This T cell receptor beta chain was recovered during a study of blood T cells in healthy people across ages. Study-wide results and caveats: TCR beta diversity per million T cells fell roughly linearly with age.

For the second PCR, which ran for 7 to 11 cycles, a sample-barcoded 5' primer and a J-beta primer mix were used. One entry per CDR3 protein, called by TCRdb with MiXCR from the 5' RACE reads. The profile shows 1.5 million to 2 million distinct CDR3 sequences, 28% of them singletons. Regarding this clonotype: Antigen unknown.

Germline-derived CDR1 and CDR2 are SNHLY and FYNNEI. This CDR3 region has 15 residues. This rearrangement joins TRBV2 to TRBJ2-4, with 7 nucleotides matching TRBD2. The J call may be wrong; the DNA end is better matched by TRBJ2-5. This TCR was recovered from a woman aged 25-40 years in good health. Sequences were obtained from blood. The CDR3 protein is CANLLFTSGIETQYF. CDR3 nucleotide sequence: TGTGCCAATCTACTATTTACCAGCGGGATTGAGACCCAGTACTTC.